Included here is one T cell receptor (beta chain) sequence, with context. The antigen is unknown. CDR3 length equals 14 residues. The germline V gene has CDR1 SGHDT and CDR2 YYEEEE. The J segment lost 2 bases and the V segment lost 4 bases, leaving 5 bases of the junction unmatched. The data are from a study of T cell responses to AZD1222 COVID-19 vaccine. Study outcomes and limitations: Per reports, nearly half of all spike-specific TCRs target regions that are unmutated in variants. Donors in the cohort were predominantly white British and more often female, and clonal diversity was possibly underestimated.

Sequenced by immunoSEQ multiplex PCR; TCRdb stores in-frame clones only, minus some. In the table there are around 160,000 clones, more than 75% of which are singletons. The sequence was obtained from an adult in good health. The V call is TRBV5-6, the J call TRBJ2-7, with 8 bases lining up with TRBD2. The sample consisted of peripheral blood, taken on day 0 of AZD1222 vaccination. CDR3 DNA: TGTGCCAGCAGCCTCGGGACTAGGCCCTACGAGCAGTACTTC. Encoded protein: CASSLGTRPYEQYF.